These 4 T cell receptor beta chains originate from one sample sequenced in a study of identical twins. Using its own MiXCR run on the 5' RACE reads, TCRdb lists one record per CDR3 protein. The data hold just over 500,000 distinct CDR3 sequences, with about 20% observed a single time. Separately, the same data were catalogued under a study of T cells expressing NK-cell markers.

The material sequenced was CD4+ T cells sorted from blood. The receptor set was obtained from a woman aged 18-29 years in good health.

In this sample, this clonotype turned up many times. The rearrangement links TRBV7-6 to TRBJ2-5; TRBD1 is a possible D gene (6 bases). Trimming removed 5 bases from V and 1 base from J, with 8 bases in between. There are 13 residues in the CDR3. Germline-derived CDR1 and CDR2 are SGHVS and FNYEAQ. The CDR3 sequence: CASSRDTQETQYF. The CDR3 DNA reads TGTGCCAGCAGCAGGGACACCCAAGAGACCCAGTACTTC.

The V call is TRBV3-1, the J call TRBJ2-5; a weak D match, TRBD2 (5 bases). This CDR3 comprises 14 residues. The germline V and J ends were trimmed by 3 bases and 1 base, with 9 bases remaining between them. CDR1 is LGHDT, CDR2 YNNKEL, per germline (reference sequence). The CDR3, as DNA: TGTGCCAGCAGCCAGAGGGCCGGCCAAGAGACCCAGTACTTC. It specifies CASSQRAGQETQYF.

This clonotype was observed many times. The rearrangement joins TRBV5-1 to TRBJ2-3; TRBD2 aligns across 9 bases. The CDR3 has 17 residues. The trim removed 3 bases at V and 6 bases at J, leaving 14 bases unmatched. From germline, CDR1 is SGHRS and CDR2 YFSETQ. The CDR3 DNA follows: TGCGCCAGCAGCTCATACCATAAGCGGGAGGAATCGGATACGCAGTATTTT. Translated: CASSSYHKREESDTQYF.

This chain links TRBV9 with TRBJ1-3; D not certain. V was clipped by 1 base and J by 8 bases, with 13 bases between them. Germline V gene lookup returns CDR1 SGDLS and CDR2 YYNGEE. This CDR3 spans 14 amino acids. This CDR3 is CASSVTQYRDTIYF. The CDR3 DNA is TGTGCCAGCAGCGTAACACAGTACCGGGACACCATATATTTT.